The T cell receptor beta chain described here comes from a study of shared clonotypes between healthy human individuals. Study-wide results and caveats: In having few donors, the study represented limited genetic and exposure-history diversity. Among donors, the sharing of clonotypes was expected to be influenced by sequencing depth.

Naive CD8 isolation took CD45RO-negative cells positively selected for CCR7 and excluded terminally differentiated effector memory CD45RA+ cells. The donors were all Caucasian adults (living in Nashville, Tennessee). The CDR3 is made up of 13 amino acids. Trimming cost V 3 bases and J 6 bases, with 9 bases left between them. Germline loops: CDR1 ENHRY, CDR2 SYGVKD. A word on this clone: Its antigen is not identified.

Libraries were prepared by immunoSEQ multiplex PCR; TCRdb keeps only in-frame clonotypes and omits some of them. Of around 610,000 clones listed, approximately 96% are singletons. This chain connects TRBV10-3 to TRBJ2-4, with D maybe TRBD2 (5 bases). Sequencing was carried out using naive CD8+ T cells sorted from blood. This clonotype originated in a woman in her twenties or thirties in good health. CDR3 protein: CAISDGGLNIQYF. The CDR3 DNA reads TGTGCCATCAGTGACGGCGGGTTAAACATTCAGTACTTC.